The T cell receptor beta chain under discussion was sequenced for a study of regulatory T cells in long-lasting Graves disease (dated by TCRdb to 2020 to 2023). About the full investigation: Newly diagnosed Graves' disease patients had taken antithyroid drugs for less than 3 months. The study took place in China and was registered as a clinical trial. A total of about 35 samples underwent TCR sequencing, from about 13 patients with persistent Graves' disease and roughly 20 patients with newly diagnosed Graves' disease. Persistent Graves' disease patients were compared with newly diagnosed Graves' disease patients by peripheral blood TCR sequencing and RNA sequencing.

This clonotype was seen ten or more times. Its antigen specificity is not known. It has no much larger one-base neighbor in the sample; base qualities were not kept. Library preparation employed multiplex PCR. The sequencer listed for this sample is Illumina HiSeq 4000. CDR3 regions were amplified by Arm-PCR with iRepertoire HTBI primers to construct TCR beta libraries. Before sequencing, the PCR products underwent gel purification. The authors processed their data as follows. Across samples, approximately 68 TRBV and 13 to 15 TRBJ segments were identified and used for gene usage analysis of CDR3 amino acid clonotypes. Filtered high-quality paired reads were merged into contigs using COPE and FqMerger. BLAST was used to align contigs to IMGT TRBV, TRBD and TRBJ reference genes, and CDR3 was defined according to IMGT. Any clonotype with a frequency above 0.1% was counted as a highly expanded clone. Shannon entropy served as the measure of repertoire diversity, while the Gini coefficient captured V-J evenness. A clonotype was considered public if more than one individual shared it. The public reads were quality trimmed at Q25 with fastp and then assembled into clones with MiXCR by TCRdb, keeping productive beta chains. Merged by CDR3 protein, the rows form single entries marked with the most common genes and DNA. The V and J calls and clone size come from TCRdb's table, not from the authors' own analysis. The sample table shows 400,000 to 450,000 distinct CDR3 sequences, and more than 12% are seen once. Over 15% of the sample belongs to the ten largest clones.

Trimming removed 1 base from V and 1 base from J, leaving 4 bases between the germline ends. The cysteine opens and the phenylalanine closes a CDR3 of 13 amino acids. The DNA shown is the 39-base CDR3, in frame from base 1. CDR1 and CDR2, per the germline V gene, are KGHSH and LQKENI. The time point label for this specimen denotes: newly diagnosed GD, antithyroid drugs for less than 3 months. RNA was extracted from PBMCs in TRIzol for both TCR sequencing and RNA sequencing. The diagnosis of Graves' disease followed American Thyroid Association guidelines. Patients for the study were recruited at an endocrinology department in Xi'an, China. From each patient, around 9 milliliters of peripheral blood was collected into an EDTA anticoagulant tube. Ficoll Paque Plus density gradient separation was used to isolate PBMCs, and no further T cell sorting was done. An Agilent 2100 Bioanalyzer and agarose gel were used to check RNA quality, and a NanoDrop 2000 was used to measure RNA concentration.

What the study reported, not specific to this receptor: Sequencing and analysis were limited to the TCR beta chain. The small sample size was acknowledged by the authors as a limitation that may reduce accuracy. Persistent Graves' disease patients showed lower TCR Shannon entropy and fewer highly expanded clones than newly diagnosed patients, suggesting clonal expansion. Peripheral blood alone was examined, since thyroid tissue, which constituted the primary lesion, could not be accessed. Patients with persistent disease shared more public clonotypes (about 2,900) than newly diagnosed patients did (966). Persistent disease showed preferential use of TRBV28, TRBJ1-2 and TRBJ2-5, whereas newly diagnosed disease favored TRBV20-1 and TRBJ2-1.

This same sample was also part of a study on T cells in Graves' hyperthyroidism and ophthalmopathy. According to the second study: Graves' hyperthyroidism was defined as stable when no progression to ophthalmopathy occurred over 18 months of follow-up. Hyperthyroidism patients were newly diagnosed, had a disease duration of under 2 months, and were aged 18 to 65 years. Any patient with an uncontrolled infection, another autoimmune disease, pregnancy or lactation was excluded. Clinical symptoms, serum thyroxine and TRAb, thyroid ultrasound, and orbital computed tomography formed the basis for the diagnoses. A first-round RT-PCR of the TCR CDR3 used the HTBI primer set with the Qiagen OneStep RT-PCR kit. Most expanded thyroid clonotypes (frequency above 0.001) were also found in blood, which suggests that blood repertoires may mirror thyroid immune responses. In cross-validation, a model built on a 13 V-J signature told ophthalmopathy apart from stable hyperthyroidism with just under 90% sensitivity and approximately 81% specificity, and in testing the same model reached 80%/75%. In validation, the model predicted progression to ophthalmopathy with roughly 70% sensitivity and approximately 74% specificity, a median of 6.5 months before onset. To identify TCR V-J signatures that set the groups apart, the researchers used a discovery cohort of 100 patients, made up of about 44 with Graves' ophthalmopathy and about 60 with stable Graves' hyperthyroidism. Whether ophthalmopathy could be predicted prospectively was tested in an independent validation cohort made up of roughly 19 hyperthyroidism patients plus 17 patients who later progressed to ophthalmopathy. The 85 to 100 discovery patients were divided at random into training and test sets in a 7:3 ratio. In about six Graves' hyperthyroidism patients, the study also compared T-cell repertoires from thyroid tissue with T-cell repertoires from blood. After sampling, hyperthyroidism patients received methimazole starting at 30 mg daily, and ophthalmopathy patients received high-dose intravenous methylprednisolone. Libraries were constructed in a second round of multiplex PCR, after which size selection and purification were carried out. Sequencing of the libraries was done on an Illumina HiSeq2000 using paired-end 100 bp reads. SOAPnuke was used to process the raw data, throwing out any read that contained adapters or uncalled bases, had a mean Phred below 15, or lacked an exact constant-primer or identifier match. COPE v1.2.5 was used to merge high-quality paired reads, and clonotypes were defined as unique nucleotide sequences. MiTCR v1.1 was used to align clonotypes to the IMGT TRBV, TRBD and TRBJ reference segments. The analysis included only V-J combinations with a frequency above 0.0001, which together covered approximately 99% of the repertoires. A TCS score was defined as the ratio of F50 (clonal expansion) to E x V (chaos), with BLOSUM62-based TCRdist applied between CDR3 peptides within each V-J. Welch's t-statistics and random forest reduced 500 to 550 V-J features to fewer than 15, which were used in a naive Bayes classifier (R e1071). No statistical method was used to set the sample size in advance, and investigators knew the group allocation. The paper describes TCR Vbeta CDR3 sequencing of 135 peripheral blood samples, made up of 40 to 45 ophthalmopathy patients, around 78 hyperthyroidism patients and 17 progressor patients.

Sequenced material: peripheral blood mononuclear cells (PBMCs), taken at new diagnosis, from a patient treated with antithyroid drugs. The rearranged segments are TRBV18 and TRBJ2-5; no D gene can be assigned with confidence. The TCR originated in a woman aged 30 to 39 with Graves disease. Donor details come from another sample of the same person, matched by shared clones. The sequence in DNA is TGTGCCAGCTCACCACGCTTCCAAGAGACCCAGTACTTC. This encodes CASSPRFQETQYF.